These 9 T cell receptor beta chains were sequenced from one sample in a study of response to subunit inactivated influenza vaccine. Via MiXCR, TCRdb re-called the RT-PCR reads, giving one row per CDR3 protein. The sample lists 500,000 to 600,000 distinct CDR3 sequences; roughly 10% were seen once. The same sample was also studied in work on T cells expressing NK-cell markers. That source notes: What made the TCR beta cDNA was 5'RACE template switching with UMIs.

The sample was PBMCs from blood, taken on the day of vaccination. The source of these receptors is a man aged 50-59 years who received an inactivated influenza vaccine.

The sample holds a few counts of this clonotype. The V call is TRBV5-1, the J call TRBJ2-3; 11 bases match TRBD1. The CDR3 consists of 16 residues. The germline gives CDR1 SGHRS, CDR2 YFSETQ. V was pared by 6 bases and J by 4 bases, with 10 bases of the junction left unmatched. The CDR3 DNA reads as TGCGCCAGCACCCCGTTTCCGGGACAGGGGGCAGATACGCAGTATTTT. Protein product: CASTPFPGQGADTQYF.

The chain couples TRBV7-9 to TRBJ2-5; 10 bases align to TRBD2. There are 16 residues in the CDR3. Per germline, CDR1 SEHNR and CDR2 FQNEAQ (reference sequence). Trimming cost V 6 bases and J 2 bases; bases outside gene matches: 9. The CDR3 bases are TGTGCCAGCAGGAGGGGGACTAGCGCTCCGCAAGAGACCCAGTACTTC. The encoded protein is CASRRGTSAPQETQYF.

This clonotype was recorded a few times. The chain recombines TRBV4-3 with TRBJ2-5; D may match TRBD1 or TRBD2 (5 bases each). Germline lookup yields CDR1 LGHNA and CDR2 YSLEER. Trimming left V 4 bases short and J 5 bases short, with 20 bases between. This CDR3 region has 16 residues. The CDR3 DNA reads TGCGCCAGCAGCCCAGCTGTGGCCCGGGGCGATGAGACCCAGTACTTC. Residues: CASSPAVARGDETQYF.

This clonotype was found a few times. The chain uses TRBV2 and TRBJ1-2; 7 nucleotides align to TRBD1. Germline CDR1 and CDR2: SNHLY and FYNNEI. J gave up 3 bases and V 6 bases, and 13 bases lay outside the gene matches. This CDR3 comprises 16 residues. In nucleotides, the CDR3 is TGTGCCAGCAGACCCCGGCCCATAGGGGGCGACTATGGCTACACCTTC. This codes for CASRPRPIGGDYGYTF.

This clonotype was seen ten or more times. V is TRBV5-1 and J is TRBJ2-1; 8 bases are shared with TRBD2. Germline-derived CDR1 and CDR2 are SGHRS and YFSETQ. The junction had 8 bases not matched to a gene; V was cut back by 0 bases and J by 6 bases. This CDR3 region has 16 residues. CDR3 DNA sequence: TGCGCCAGCAGCTTGGTCGAAGCGGGAGTATTCAATGAGCAGTTCTTC. It is translated as CASSLVEAGVFNEQFF.

This clonotype has more than one count but fewer than ten. The CDR3 reads CSVEGTPEAFF. The CDR3 coding sequence is TGCAGCGTTGAAGGTACCCCTGAAGCTTTCTTT. The V call is TRBV29-1, the J call TRBJ1-1; D is unresolved. The germline V gene has CDR1 SQVTM and CDR2 ANQGSEA. Deletions cut 1 base from V and 6 bases from J, with 6 bases between. This CDR3 is built from 11 residues.

This clonotype was detected ten times or more. The chain has TRBV6-2 or TRBV6-3 and TRBJ2-2; D is ambiguous. V shed 5 bases and J shed 7 bases, with 8 bases lying between them. This CDR3 spans 12 amino acids. The germline CDR1 and CDR2 sequences are MNHEY and SVGEGT. The CDR3 DNA reads TGTGCCAGCAGTCGAAATGGCGGGGAGCTGTTTTTT. As protein: CASSRNGGELFF.

The CDR3, as DNA: TGCAGTGCTAGAGTTGATAGCACAGATACGCAGTATTTT. It is translated as CSARVDSTDTQYF. The chain recombines TRBV20-1 with TRBJ2-3, with D hard to call. The germline CDR1 and CDR2 sequences are DFQATT and SNEGSKA (reference sequence). The CDR3 loop spans 13 amino acids. V was shortened by 1 base and J by 0 bases, with 5 bases between the two germline ends.

The V call is TRBV7-2, the J call TRBJ2-3; D uncertain. The CDR3 is 15 residues long. V dropped 3 bases and J dropped 3 bases, with 13 bases sitting between them. Looked up from germline, CDR1 is SGHTA and CDR2 is FQGNSA. DNA of the CDR3: TGTGCCAGCAGCTTTTTGCGCGGTGGGACAGATACGCAGTATTTT. It specifies CASSFLRGGTDTQYF.